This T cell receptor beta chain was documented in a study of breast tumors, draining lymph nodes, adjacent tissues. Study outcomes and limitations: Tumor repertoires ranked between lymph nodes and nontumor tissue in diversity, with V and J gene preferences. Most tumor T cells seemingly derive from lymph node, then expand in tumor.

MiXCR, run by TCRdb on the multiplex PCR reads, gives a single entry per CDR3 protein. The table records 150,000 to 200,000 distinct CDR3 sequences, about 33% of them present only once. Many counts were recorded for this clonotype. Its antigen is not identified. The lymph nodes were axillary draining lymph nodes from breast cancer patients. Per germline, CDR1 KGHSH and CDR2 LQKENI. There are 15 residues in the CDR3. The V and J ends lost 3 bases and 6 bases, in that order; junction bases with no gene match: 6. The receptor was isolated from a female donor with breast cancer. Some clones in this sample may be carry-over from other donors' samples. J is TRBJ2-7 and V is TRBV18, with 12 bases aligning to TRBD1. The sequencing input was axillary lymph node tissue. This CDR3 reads CASSPIGTGGREQYF. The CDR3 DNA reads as TGTGCCAGCTCACCCATCGGGACAGGGGGCCGCGAGCAGTACTTC.